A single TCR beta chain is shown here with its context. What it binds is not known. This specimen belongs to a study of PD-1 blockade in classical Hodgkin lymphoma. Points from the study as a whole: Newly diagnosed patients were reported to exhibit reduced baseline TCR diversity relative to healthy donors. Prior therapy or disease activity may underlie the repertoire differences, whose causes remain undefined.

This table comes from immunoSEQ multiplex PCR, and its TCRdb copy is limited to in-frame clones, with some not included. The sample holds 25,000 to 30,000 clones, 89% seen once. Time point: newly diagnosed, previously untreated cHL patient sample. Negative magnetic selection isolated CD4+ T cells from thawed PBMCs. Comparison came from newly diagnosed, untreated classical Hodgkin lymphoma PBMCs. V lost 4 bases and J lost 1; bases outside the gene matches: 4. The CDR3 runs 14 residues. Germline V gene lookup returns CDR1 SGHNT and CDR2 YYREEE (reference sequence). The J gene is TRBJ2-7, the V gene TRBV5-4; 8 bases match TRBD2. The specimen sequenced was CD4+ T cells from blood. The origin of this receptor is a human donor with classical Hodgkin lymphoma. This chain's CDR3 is CASSPGGRSYEQYF. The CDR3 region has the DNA TGTGCCAGCAGCCCCGGCGGGAGGTCCTACGAGCAGTACTTC.